The 23 T cell receptor beta chains presented below share a single source sample, sequenced in a study of CD8+ T cells in alopecia areata. Extraction and reverse transcription of RNA yielded cDNA as the sequencing template. TCRdb's table, derived via immunoSEQ multiplex PCR, lists solely in-frame clones and lacks some. The sample has hundreds of thousands of clones, 67% seen once; the top ten hold more than 0.95%. This sample comprised CD4+ T cells sorted from blood, obtained at week 0. These receptors all come from a human donor with alopecia areata.

This clone has a handful of counts. DNA for the CDR3: TGTGCCAGCAGTTCGCGGAGTTACACAGATACGCAGTATTTT. Its translation is CASSSRSYTDTQYF. The chain has TRBV6-5 and TRBJ2-3; no firm D call. CDR1 is MNHEY, CDR2 SVGAGI, per germline. V lost 4 bases and J 2 bases, leaving 10 bases between the germline ends. The CDR3 is made up of 14 amino acids.

This clone was counted only a few times. The chain employs TRBV20-1 and TRBJ2-1, with a possible D match to TRBD2 (7 bases). The V gene's germline CDR1 is DFQATT and CDR2 SNEGSKA (reference sequence). CDR3 length: 11 residues. The V gene lost 4 bases and the J gene lost 10 bases, with 11 bases spanning the gap. CDR3 DNA sequence: TGCAGTGCTATCCGGGGGGCGGAGCAGTTCTTC. Its translation is CSAIRGAEQFF.

This chain joins TRBV29-1 and TRBJ2-6; D uncertain. There are 14 residues in the CDR3. Germline values: CDR1 SQVTM, CDR2 ANQGSEA. V was clipped by 4 bases and J by 1 base, with 8 bases between them. The CDR3 coding sequence is TGCAGCGTTGGTAGTGTGTCTGGGGCCAACGTCCTGACTTTC. This sequence encodes CSVGSVSGANVLTF.

The chain recombines TRBV7-2 with TRBJ1-5; 7 nucleotides agree with TRBD1. After removal of 5 bases from V and 7 bases from J, the junction contained 8 bases not matched to a gene. Germline-derived CDR1 and CDR2 are SGHTA and FQGNSA. The CDR3 sequence is 14 residues long. The CDR3 loop reads CASSGRQGEQPQHF. CDR3 DNA: TGTGCCAGCAGCGGCCGACAGGGTGAGCAGCCCCAGCATTTT.

The chain uses TRBV7-2 and TRBJ2-6; D ambiguous. Trimming removed 4 bases at V and 10 bases at J, with 11 bases between. CDR3 length equals 13 residues. Germline loops: CDR1 SGHTA, CDR2 FQGNSA. Here the CDR3 reads CASSSGPGNVLTF. The DNA for the CDR3 is TGTGCCAGCAGCTCAGGTCCGGGTAACGTCCTGACTTTC.

The J gene is TRBJ2-6, the V gene TRBV19; a possible D gene is TRBD1 (7 bases). Germline CDR1 is LNHDA and CDR2 is SQIVND (reference sequence). The CDR3 runs to 12 residues. V lost 11 bases to trimming and J lost 14 bases, with 19 bases between them. CDR3 sequence (DNA): TGTGCCGCCAGTCTGACAGGGAGGTTCCTGACTTTC. This encodes CAASLTGRFLTF.

V is TRBV30 and J is TRBJ2-3; D is unresolved. V was trimmed by 3 bases and J by 7 bases, leaving 8 bases between them. CDR1 GTSNPN and CDR2 SVGIG come from the germline V gene (reference sequence). The CDR3 runs 11 residues. The CDR3 loop is CAWSPRNTQYF. The CDR3 nucleotides read TGTGCCTGGAGCCCTCGGAATACGCAGTATTTT.

The chain joins TRBV29-1 to TRBJ2-1; D gene uncertain. The ends were cut back, 2 bases at V and 1 base at J, with 3 bases in the middle. The CDR3 consists of 12 residues. From germline, CDR1 is SQVTM and CDR2 ANQGSEA. CDR3 sequence reads: CSVESSYNEQFF. The CDR3, as DNA: TGCAGCGTTGAATCTTCCTACAATGAGCAGTTCTTC.

The rearrangement links TRBV5-1 to TRBJ2-2; D is unresolved. The V end lost 0 bases, the J end lost 5 bases, and 8 bases lay between the germline ends. The CDR3 has 14 residues. Germline CDR1 SGHRS, CDR2 YFSETQ. CDR3 coding DNA: TGCGCCAGCAGCTTGGGAGTCGCTACCGGGGAGCTGTTTTTT. Protein: CASSLGVATGELFF.

The V and J genes are TRBV30 and TRBJ1-4; D not certain. Germline V gene data show CDR1 as GTSNPN and CDR2 as SVGIG (reference sequence). The CDR3 length is 15 residues. The V gene lost 0 bases and the J gene lost 6 bases, with 14 bases spanning the gap. CDR3 in amino acids: CAWSVKTGWDEKLFF. The DNA for the CDR3 is TGTGCCTGGAGTGTAAAGACGGGGTGGGATGAAAAACTGTTTTTT.

The gene calls are TRBV29-1 and TRBJ2-1; 10 nucleotides align to TRBD1. Germline CDR1 SQVTM, CDR2 ANQGSEA. Unmatched junction bases numbered 8, after V lost 6 bases and J lost 9 bases. This CDR3 has 13 amino acids. CDR3 sequence: CSVGTGEEGEQFF. Written as DNA, the CDR3 is TGCAGCGTAGGGACAGGGGAGGAAGGTGAGCAGTTCTTC.

The chain has TRBV6-5 and TRBJ1-6; 7 bases are a match to TRBD1. CDR1 is MNHEY, CDR2 SVGAGI, per germline. The CDR3 spans 13 residues. The V and J ends lost 3 bases and 8 bases, in that order; junction bases with no gene match: 1. The CDR3 loop is CASSYQGDSPLHF. In DNA, the CDR3 is TGTGCCAGCAGTTATCAGGGGGATTCACCCCTCCACTTT.

The chain links TRBV2 to TRBJ2-5, with D possibly matching TRBD1 (5 bases). V lost 3 bases, J lost 6 bases, and 14 bases lay in between. Per the germline V gene, CDR1 is SNHLY and CDR2 is FYNNEI. The CDR3 extends over 14 amino acids. The CDR3 spells CASSDRAGLQTQYF. CDR3 sequence (DNA): TGTGCCAGCAGTGATAGGGCAGGGCTGCAGACCCAGTACTTC.

This chain uses TRBV30 with TRBJ1-6; 7 positions match TRBD1. The CDR3 has 12 residues. CDR1 is GTSNPN and CDR2 is SVGIG in the germline V gene (reference sequence). Trimming cost V 5 bases and J 7 bases; bases outside gene matches: 2. CDR3 region: CAWDRANSPLHF. CDR3 in DNA: TGTGCCTGGGACAGGGCAAATTCACCCCTCCACTTT.

This clone was detected a few times. The V gene is TRBV2, the J gene TRBJ2-1; D gene unclear. Trimming stripped 2 bases from V and 0 bases from J, with 5 bases between. There are 14 residues in the CDR3. Looked up from germline, CDR1 is SNHLY and CDR2 is FYNNEI. The CDR3 region is CASSEIPSYNEQFF. The CDR3 nucleotides read TGTGCCAGCAGTGAAATTCCCTCCTACAATGAGCAGTTCTTC.

This clone came up a few times. The chain employs TRBV30 and TRBJ1-1; a possible D gene is TRBD1 (6 bases). CDR1 is GTSNPN, CDR2 SVGIG, per germline (reference sequence). This CDR3 is 13 amino acids long. Trimming pared 7 bases from V and 4 bases from J, leaving 16 bases between. In DNA, the CDR3 is TGTGCCTCCCAGACAGGCCTGGGCACTGAAGCTTTCTTT. It translates to CASQTGLGTEAFF.

The rearrangement uses TRBV15 and TRBJ2-5, with TRBD2 as a possible D gene (6 bases). The germline V gene has CDR1 LNHNV and CDR2 YYDKDF (reference sequence). Trimming shortened V by 1 base and J by 3 bases, and 6 bases separated the two germline ends. CDR3 length: 13 amino acids. CDR3 DNA sequence: TGTGCCACCAGCAGAGGGGGGGAAGAGACCCAGTACTTC. Its protein product is CATSRGGEETQYF.

This chain joins TRBV11-1 and TRBJ2-4, with D perhaps given as TRBD1 or TRBD2 (5 bases each). The CDR3 covers 13 residues. Trimming removed 1 base from V and 8 bases from J, with 9 bases in between. CDR1 SGHAT and CDR2 FQDESV come from the germline V gene (reference sequence). CDR3 residues: CASSLEVGDIQYF. CDR3 sequence (DNA): TGTGCCAGCAGCTTAGAAGTGGGGGACATTCAGTACTTC.

This clone was seen more than once but under ten times. This chain connects TRBV4-1 to TRBJ2-7; D ambiguous. The CDR3 is 12 amino acids. Germline CDR1 is MGHRA and CDR2 is YSYEKL. Trimming removed 6 bases at V and 2 bases at J, with 8 bases between. The CDR3 region is CASSGSTYEQYF. The CDR3 DNA reads TGCGCCAGCAGTGGGTCCACCTACGAGCAGTACTTC.

On this clone: The sample carries other DNA sequences with the same CDR3. The chain has TRBV30 and TRBJ2-7, with a possible D match to TRBD1 (6 bases). This CDR3 has 13 residues. V lost 0 bases and J 4 bases, leaving 10 bases between the germline ends. Per the germline V gene, CDR1 is GTSNPN and CDR2 is SVGIG (reference sequence). The DNA of the CDR3 is TGTGCCTGGAGTGTAAACAGGGTATACGAGCAGTACTTC. Its translation: CAWSVNRVYEQYF.

CDR3 amino acids: CASSQRSEWETQYF. The CDR3 DNA reads TGCGCCAGCAGCCAACGATCGGAGTGGGAGACCCAGTACTTC. The chain is built from TRBV4-1 and TRBJ2-5, with unresolved D. V was trimmed by 2 bases and J by 5 bases, leaving 12 bases between them. Per germline, CDR1 MGHRA and CDR2 YSYEKL. This CDR3 contains 14 residues.

The chain carries TRBV29-1 and TRBJ1-2; D remains unclear. V gave up 3 bases and J gave up 4 bases, with 12 bases separating them. Germline V gene sequence: CDR1 SQVTM, CDR2 ANQGSEA. The CDR3 is made up of 13 amino acids. The CDR3 DNA reads as TGCAGCGTTGACGGCTCCCGTAGCTATGGCTACACCTTC. Translation gives CSVDGSRSYGYTF. Supplemented by reference TRBV29-1 and TRBJ1-2, the full variable domain reads SAVISQKPSRDICQRGTSLTIQCQVDSQVTMMFWYRQQPGQSLTLIATANQGSEATYESGFVIDKFPISRPNLTFSTLTVSNMSPEDSSIYLCSVDGSRSYGYTFGSGTRLTVV.

The V and J genes are TRBV6-1 and TRBJ2-5; 9 nucleotides align to TRBD2. Germline loops: CDR1 MNHNS, CDR2 SASEGT. V shed 4 bases, J shed 5 bases, and the junction held 8 bases outside the gene matches. The CDR3 extends over 15 amino acids. CDR3 nucleotide sequence: TGTGCCAGCAGTGCGAGCGGGGGGCTGTGGGAGACCCAGTACTTC. Amino acid sequence: CASSASGGLWETQYF.